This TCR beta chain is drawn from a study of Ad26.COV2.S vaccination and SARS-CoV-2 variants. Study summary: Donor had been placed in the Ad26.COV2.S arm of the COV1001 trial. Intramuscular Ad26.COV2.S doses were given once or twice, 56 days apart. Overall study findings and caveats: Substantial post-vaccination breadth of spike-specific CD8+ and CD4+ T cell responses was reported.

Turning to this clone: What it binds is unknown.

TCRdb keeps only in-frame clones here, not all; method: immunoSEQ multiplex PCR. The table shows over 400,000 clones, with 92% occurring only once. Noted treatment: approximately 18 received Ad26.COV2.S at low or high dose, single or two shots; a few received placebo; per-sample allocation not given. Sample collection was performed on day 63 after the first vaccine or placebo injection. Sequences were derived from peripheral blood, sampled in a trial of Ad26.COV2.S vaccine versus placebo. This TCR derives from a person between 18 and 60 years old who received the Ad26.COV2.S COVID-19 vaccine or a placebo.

DNA of the CDR3: TGTGCCAGCAGTTCCCTCCCGTGGGGGGCGACTGGAAACACCATATATTTT. Translation gives CASSSLPWGATGNTIYF. The chain links TRBV27 to TRBJ1-3, with D perhaps matching TRBD1 (6 bases). CDR3 length: 17 residues. V was trimmed by 4 bases and J by 2 bases, leaving 18 bases between them. Germline loops: CDR1 MNHEY, CDR2 SMNVEV (reference sequence).